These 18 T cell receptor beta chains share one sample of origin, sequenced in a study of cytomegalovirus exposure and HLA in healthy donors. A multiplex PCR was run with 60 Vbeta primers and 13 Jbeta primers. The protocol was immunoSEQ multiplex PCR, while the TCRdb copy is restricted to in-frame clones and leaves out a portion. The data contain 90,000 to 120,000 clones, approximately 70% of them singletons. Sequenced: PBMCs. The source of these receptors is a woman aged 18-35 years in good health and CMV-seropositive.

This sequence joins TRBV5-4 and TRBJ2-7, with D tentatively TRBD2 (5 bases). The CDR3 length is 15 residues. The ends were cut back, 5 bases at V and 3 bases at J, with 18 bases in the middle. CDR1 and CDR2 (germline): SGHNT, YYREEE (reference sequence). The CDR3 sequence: CASSLTSTGSYEQYF. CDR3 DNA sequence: TGTGCCAGCAGTCTTACAAGTACGGGGAGCTACGAGCAGTACTTC.

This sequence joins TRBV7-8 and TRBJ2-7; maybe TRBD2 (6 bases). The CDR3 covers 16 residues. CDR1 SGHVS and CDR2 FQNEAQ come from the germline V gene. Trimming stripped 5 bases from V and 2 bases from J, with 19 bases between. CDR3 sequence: CASSPGRWERAYEQYF. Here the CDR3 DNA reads TGTGCCAGCAGCCCAGGGAGGTGGGAGCGGGCCTACGAGCAGTACTTC.

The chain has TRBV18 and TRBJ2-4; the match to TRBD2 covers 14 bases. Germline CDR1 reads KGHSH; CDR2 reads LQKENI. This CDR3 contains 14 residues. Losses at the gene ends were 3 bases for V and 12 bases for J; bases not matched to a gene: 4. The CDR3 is CASSPGLAGEHQYF. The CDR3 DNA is TGTGCCAGCTCACCGGGACTAGCGGGAGAACATCAGTACTTC.

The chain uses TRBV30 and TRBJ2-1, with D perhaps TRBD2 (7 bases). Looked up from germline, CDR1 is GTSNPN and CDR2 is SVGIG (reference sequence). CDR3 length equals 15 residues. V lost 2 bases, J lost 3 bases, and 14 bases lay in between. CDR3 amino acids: CAWSPRGGCYNEQFF. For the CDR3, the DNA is TGTGCCTGGAGTCCTAGGGGGGGGTGCTACAATGAGCAGTTCTTC.

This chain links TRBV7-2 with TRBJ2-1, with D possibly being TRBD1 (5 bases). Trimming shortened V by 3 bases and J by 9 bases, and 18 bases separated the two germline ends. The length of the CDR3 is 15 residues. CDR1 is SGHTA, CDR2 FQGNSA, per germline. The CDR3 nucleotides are TGTGCCAGCAGCTTTTATCCGGGCCAGGGCGGTGAGCAGTTCTTC. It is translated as CASSFYPGQGGEQFF.

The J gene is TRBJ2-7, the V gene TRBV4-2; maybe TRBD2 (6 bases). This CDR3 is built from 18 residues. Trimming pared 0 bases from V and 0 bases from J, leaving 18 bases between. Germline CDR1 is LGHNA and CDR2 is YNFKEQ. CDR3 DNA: TGTGCCAGCAGCCAAGAACGACACCGCGGGATCAGCTCCTACGAGCAGTACTTC. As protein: CASSQERHRGISSYEQYF.

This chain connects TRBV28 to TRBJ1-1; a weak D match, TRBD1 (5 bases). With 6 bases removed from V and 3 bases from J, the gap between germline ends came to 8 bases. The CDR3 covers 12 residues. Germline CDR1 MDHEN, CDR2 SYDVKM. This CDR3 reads CASSQQDTEAFF. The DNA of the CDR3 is TGTGCCAGCAGCCAACAGGACACTGAAGCTTTCTTT.

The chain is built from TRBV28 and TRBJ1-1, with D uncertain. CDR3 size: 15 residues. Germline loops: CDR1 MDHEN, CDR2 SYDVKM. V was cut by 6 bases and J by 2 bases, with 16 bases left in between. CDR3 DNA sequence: TGTGCCAGCAGCGAGATACGGGGAGAAAACACTGAAGCTTTCTTT. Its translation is CASSEIRGENTEAFF.

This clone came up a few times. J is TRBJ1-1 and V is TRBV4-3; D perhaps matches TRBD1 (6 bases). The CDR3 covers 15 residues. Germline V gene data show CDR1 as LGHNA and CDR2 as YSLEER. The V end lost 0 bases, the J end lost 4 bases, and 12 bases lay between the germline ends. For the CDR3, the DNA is TGCGCCAGCAGCCAAGATGGAAGGACAGTCACTGAAGCTTTCTTT. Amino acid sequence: CASSQDGRTVTEAFF.

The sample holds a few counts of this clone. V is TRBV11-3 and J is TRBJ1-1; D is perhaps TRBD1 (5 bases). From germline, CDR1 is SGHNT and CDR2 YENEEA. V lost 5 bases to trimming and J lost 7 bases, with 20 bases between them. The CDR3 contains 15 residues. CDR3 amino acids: CASSPGGTDSGEAFF. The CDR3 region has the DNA TGTGCCAGCAGCCCCGGAGGGACCGACTCAGGTGAAGCTTTCTTT.

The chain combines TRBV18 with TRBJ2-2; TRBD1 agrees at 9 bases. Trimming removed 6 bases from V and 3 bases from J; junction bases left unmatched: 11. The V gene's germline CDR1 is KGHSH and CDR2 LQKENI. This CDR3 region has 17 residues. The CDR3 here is CASSQQGALGDTGELFF. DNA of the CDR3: TGTGCCAGCTCCCAACAGGGGGCCCTAGGGGACACCGGGGAGCTGTTTTTT.

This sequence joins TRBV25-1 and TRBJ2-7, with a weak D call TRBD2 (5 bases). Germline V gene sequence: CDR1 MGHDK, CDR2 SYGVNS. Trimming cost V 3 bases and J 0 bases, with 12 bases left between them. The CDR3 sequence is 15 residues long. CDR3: CASSDKTGSSYEQYF. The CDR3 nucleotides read TGTGCCAGCAGTGACAAGACGGGAAGCTCCTACGAGCAGTACTTC.

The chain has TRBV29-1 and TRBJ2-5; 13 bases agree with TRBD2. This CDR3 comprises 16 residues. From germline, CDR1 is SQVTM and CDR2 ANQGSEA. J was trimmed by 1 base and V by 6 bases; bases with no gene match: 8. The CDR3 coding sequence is TGCAGCGTCGCCATACTAGCGGGAGGGCCCCAAGAGACCCAGTACTTC. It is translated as CSVAILAGGPQETQYF.

The CDR3 sequence: CASSPQGTRGLNEQFF. DNA of the CDR3: TGTGCCAGCAGCCCGCAAGGGACTAGGGGACTCAATGAGCAGTTCTTC. The chain employs TRBV7-3 and TRBJ2-1, with TRBD2 matching over 8 bases. V shed 5 bases and J 6 bases; nucleotides not matched to a gene: 12. This CDR3 is 16 amino acids long. Germline V gene lookup returns CDR1 SGHTA and CDR2 FQGTGA.

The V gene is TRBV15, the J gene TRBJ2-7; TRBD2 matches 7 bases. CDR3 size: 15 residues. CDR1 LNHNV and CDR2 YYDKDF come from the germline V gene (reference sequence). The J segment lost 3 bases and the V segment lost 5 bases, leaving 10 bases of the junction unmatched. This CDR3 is CATSQGGLAVYEQYF. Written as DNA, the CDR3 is TGTGCCACCAGCCAGGGAGGGCTAGCGGTCTACGAGCAGTACTTC.

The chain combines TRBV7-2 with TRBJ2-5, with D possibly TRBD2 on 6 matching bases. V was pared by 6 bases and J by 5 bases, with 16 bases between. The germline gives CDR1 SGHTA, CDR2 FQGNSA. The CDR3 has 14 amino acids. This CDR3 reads CASRWTISSETQYF. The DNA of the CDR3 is TGTGCCAGCAGGTGGACTATCAGTTCGGAGACCCAGTACTTC.

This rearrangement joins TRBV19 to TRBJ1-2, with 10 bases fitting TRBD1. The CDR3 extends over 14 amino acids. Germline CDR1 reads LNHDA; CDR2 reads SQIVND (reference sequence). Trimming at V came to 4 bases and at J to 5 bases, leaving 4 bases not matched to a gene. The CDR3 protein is CASSTGTGDYGYTF. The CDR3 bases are TGTGCCAGTAGTACGGGGACAGGGGATTATGGCTACACCTTC.

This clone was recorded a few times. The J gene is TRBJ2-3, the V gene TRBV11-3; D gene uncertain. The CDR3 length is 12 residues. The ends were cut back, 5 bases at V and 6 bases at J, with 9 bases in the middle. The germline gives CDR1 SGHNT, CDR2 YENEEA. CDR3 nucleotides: TGTGCCAGCAGCAAAGACTCGGATACGCAGTATTTT. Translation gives CASSKDSDTQYF.